Detailed here is one T cell receptor (beta chain). Its antigen is currently unknown. This specimen belongs to a study of lymphopenia after photon versus proton radiotherapy. Findings and limits, study-wide: Proton therapy kept repertoires fairly stable, unlike photons, which gained effector/memory cells. Only patients who died were analyzed for survival; proton advantage is unproven. Post-nadir TCR diversity decline inversely tracked overall survival among those who died. Post-nadir diversity loss with photons came from oligoclonal expansion, particularly CD8+ Temra cells.

There are 16 residues in the CDR3. Losses at the gene ends were 4 bases for V and 1 base for J; bases not matched to a gene: 8. From germline, CDR1 is SGDLS and CDR2 YYNGEE. The method was immunoSEQ multiplex PCR; TCRdb's version includes in-frame clones alone and lacks a portion of them. This sample yields about 160,000 clones, of which about 85% are seen a single time; about 4.7% belongs to the top ten. Source: peripheral blood, taken from a patient treated with photon-based radiotherapy. The TCR originated in a man aged 50-59 years with gastric cancer. The rearrangement joins TRBV9 to TRBJ1-1; TRBD1 agrees at 9 bases. The CDR3 sequence is CASSFLTGGSNTEAFF. In DNA form, the CDR3 reads TGTGCCAGCAGCTTCCTGACAGGGGGGTCGAACACTGAAGCTTTCTTT.